Listed below are T cell receptor beta chains from one sample, sequenced in a study of beta chain features in type 1 diabetes. Assay: immunoSEQ multiplex PCR; the TCRdb copy retains only in-frame clones and omits some. Of 250,000 to 300,000 clones listed, 13% to 15% were seen once; the top ten hold 0.017%. Sequencing was carried out using naive CD4+ T cells from blood. The receptors were sampled from a man younger than 40 with type 1 diabetes. CDR3s include the opening cysteine and the closing phenylalanine or tryptophan. D genes are given only for firm matches. The size of a clone is reported for some rows only, either as once, few or many, or as a class for expanded clones.

d_call,clone_size,v_call,cdr3_length,j_call,cdr3_nt,cdr3_aa
-,-,TRBV28,14,TRBJ2-7,TGTGCCAGCAGTTCCCCCACAGGGCCCTACGAGCAGTACTTC,CASSSPTGPYEQYF
-,-,TRBV9,16,TRBJ2-7,TGTGCCAGCAGCGTAGGGCGGGACTTGGGGGCCTACGAGCAGTACTTC,CASSVGRDLGAYEQYF
-,few,TRBV9,14,TRBJ1-5,TGTGCCAGCAGCGTAGGGAGGGAGGGTCAGCCCCAGCATTTT,CASSVGREGQPQHF
TRBD2,few,TRBV7-2,17,TRBJ2-1,TGTGCCAGCAGCTTATACCCAGCGGGAGCCGGCCGGGATGAGCAGTTCTTC,CASSLYPAGAGRDEQFF
TRBD1,-,TRBV30,12,TRBJ1-1,TGTGCCTGGACAGGGGGCAGCGGTGAAGCTTTCTTT,CAWTGGSGEAFF
-,-,TRBV28,12,TRBJ2-1,TGTGCCAGCAGGCCCGGGGGACCTGCACAGTTCTTC,CASRPGGPAQFF
TRBD1,-,TRBV30,15,TRBJ1-5,TGTGCCTGGAGTTCCGGGACAGGGTTTAATCAGCCCCAGCATTTT,CAWSSGTGFNQPQHF
TRBD1,-,TRBV5-4,15,TRBJ2-5,TGTGCCAGCAGCTTGTTCGACAGGGGGCTGGAGACCCAGTACTTC,CASSLFDRGLETQYF
-,-,TRBV30,14,TRBJ2-5,TGTGCCTGGAAGAGAAGGAGGGGCGGAGAGACCCAGTACTTC,CAWKRRRGGETQYF
-,few,TRBV4-2,12,TRBJ1-1,TGTGCCAGCAGCCAAGATCGTCTAGTTGCTTTCTTT,CASSQDRLVAFF
TRBD1,-,TRBV7-9,16,TRBJ1-5,TGTGCCAGCAGCCAAGGACAGGCTCTGCACAATCAGCCCCAGCATTTT,CASSQGQALHNQPQHF
-,-,TRBV4-3,15,TRBJ2-4,TGCGCCAGCAGCCTAAACGAGGGGGGGAAAAACATTCAGTACTTC,CASSLNEGGKNIQYF
-,-,TRBV9,17,TRBJ1-2,TGTGCCAGCAGCGTAGGCGGAGGGGCGACTTACAACTATGGCTACACCTTC,CASSVGGGATYNYGYTF
TRBD2,few,TRBV7-3,16,TRBJ2-1,TGTGCCAGCAGTCAGACTAGCGGGACAATATTCAATGAGCAGTTCTTC,CASSQTSGTIFNEQFF
TRBD1,-,TRBV9,14,TRBJ1-1,TGTGCCAGCAGCTCTCAGGGGGCGCGAACTGAAGCTTTCTTT,CASSSQGARTEAFF
-,few,TRBV28,13,TRBJ1-2,TGTGCCAGCAGTTTTAGTCCGGTCTATGGCTACACCTTC,CASSFSPVYGYTF
TRBD1,once,TRBV15,15,TRBJ1-2,TGTGCCACCAGCAGAGACGGACAGGCCTTTTGGGGCTACACCTTC,CATSRDGQAFWGYTF
TRBD1,-,TRBV7-9,16,TRBJ2-3,TGTGCCAGCAGCTGGACAGGGGGACAGAGCACAGATACGCAGTATTTT,CASSWTGGQSTDTQYF
-,-,TRBV27,14,TRBJ1-2,TGTGCCAGCAGTCCCACAGGGAGTAGATATGGCTACACCTTC,CASSPTGSRYGYTF
-,-,TRBV5-1,13,TRBJ1-2,TGCGCCAGCAGCTTGGATAGACAGTATGGCTACACCTTC,CASSLDRQYGYTF
TRBD1,few,TRBV28,16,TRBJ2-5,TGTGCCAGCAGTTATACCGGGACAGGGGGCTGGGAGACCCAGTACTTC,CASSYTGTGGWETQYF
-,-,TRBV30,11,TRBJ1-3,TGTGCCCGGGGGTCTAGAAACACCATATATTTT,CARGSRNTIYF
TRBD1,few,TRBV7-9,15,TRBJ2-2,TGTGCCAGCAGTCGCGGACAGGGAGATACCGGGGAGCTGTTTTTT,CASSRGQGDTGELFF
-,-,TRBV5-5,15,TRBJ2-2,TGTGCCAGCAGCTTGGCCATACTCTCCGGCGGGGAGCTGTTTTTT,CASSLAILSGGELFF
TRBD2,once,TRBV14,15,TRBJ2-1,TGTGCCAGCAGCCCGAGACTAGCGGGGACCAATGAGCAGTTCTTC,CASSPRLAGTNEQFF
-,few,TRBV5-4,11,TRBJ2-1,TGTGCCAGCAGCTTGACAGGGCCCAAGTTCTTC,CASSLTGPKFF
TRBD2,few,TRBV4-2,15,TRBJ2-1,TGTGCCAGCAGCCAAGATTTAGCGGGATACAATGAGCAGTTCTTC,CASSQDLAGYNEQFF
TRBD2,few,TRBV7-9,16,TRBJ2-1,TGTGCCAGCAGCTTAGGAAGGACTAGCGCACACAATGAGCAGTTCTTC,CASSLGRTSAHNEQFF
TRBD2,-,TRBV5-1,18,TRBJ2-3,TGCGCCAGCAGCTTGGTCGGGACTAGCGCGTCGTGGTCAGATACGCAGTATTTT,CASSLVGTSASWSDTQYF
TRBD2,-,TRBV6-1,13,TRBJ2-1,TGTGCCAGCAGTGTACCTAGCGGAACCTCGCAGTTCTTC,CASSVPSGTSQFF
TRBD1,few,TRBV14,14,TRBJ1-1,TGTGCCAGCAGCATACAACAGGGGCGTACTGAAGCTTTCTTT,CASSIQQGRTEAFF
TRBD2,-,TRBV25-1,16,TRBJ2-2,TGTGCCAGCAGTGGGCTAGCGGGAGGGTCGGCCGGGGAGCTGTTTTTT,CASSGLAGGSAGELFF
-,-,TRBV6-5,15,TRBJ2-1,TGTGCCAGCAGTCTAGCTTCCATCTCCTACAATGAGCAGTTCTTC,CASSLASISYNEQFF
TRBD1,few,TRBV6-4,16,TRBJ1-2,TGTGCCAGCAGTGATGATTCGGGACAGGGTTTTTCTGGCTACACCTTC,CASSDDSGQGFSGYTF
-,few,TRBV28,12,TRBJ1-2,TGTGCCAGCAGTTTAACGGGGGTAGGCTACACCTTC,CASSLTGVGYTF
TRBD2,few,TRBV6-1,15,TRBJ2-5,TGTGCCAGCAGTGAGGGGGGGGACTACCAAGAGACCCAGTACTTC,CASSEGGDYQETQYF
TRBD1,few,TRBV9,16,TRBJ1-5,TGTGCCAGCAGCCAAGGGGACAGTTCTTTCAATCAGCCCCAGCATTTT,CASSQGDSSFNQPQHF
TRBD2,-,TRBV28,15,TRBJ2-1,TGTGCCAGCAGTTGGAGTCGAGCGGGAGGCAATGAGCAGTTCTTC,CASSWSRAGGNEQFF
TRBD2,-,TRBV2,15,TRBJ2-1,TGTGCCAGCAGTGAGAATCTAGCGGCATACAATGAGCAGTTCTTC,CASSENLAAYNEQFF
-,few,TRBV7-3,12,TRBJ2-1,TGTGCCAGCAGCGAGTCGGGTTCAGAGCAGTTCTTC,CASSESGSEQFF
TRBD1,-,TRBV27,15,TRBJ1-5,TGTGCCAGCAGTTTATCGGGGGACAGGTTGCAGCCCCAGCATTTT,CASSLSGDRLQPQHF
TRBD1,-,TRBV30,13,TRBJ1-2,TGTGCCTGGAGTCCTAACAGGGGAAATGGCTACACCTTC,CAWSPNRGNGYTF
TRBD2,few,TRBV14,16,TRBJ2-5,TGTGCCAGCAGCCAAGATCTTGTAGCGGGACGAGAGACCCAGTACTTC,CASSQDLVAGRETQYF
TRBD1,few,TRBV5-1,14,TRBJ1-1,TGCGCCAGCAGCTTCGGGACAGGGCCAACTGAAGCTTTCTTT,CASSFGTGPTEAFF
TRBD2,few,TRBV6-5,14,TRBJ2-1,TGTGCCAGCATCCCGACGGGAGGAAGCGGTGAGCAGTTCTTC,CASIPTGGSGEQFF
TRBD2,few,TRBV7-2,14,TRBJ2-7,TGTGCCAGCAGCTTAGAACTAGCGGGGGGGGAGCAGTACTTC,CASSLELAGGEQYF
-,-,TRBV5-6,11,TRBJ1-1,TGTGCCAGCAGCTTGAGAGGTGGAGCTTTCTTT,CASSLRGGAFF
TRBD1,-,TRBV28,15,TRBJ2-7,TGTGCCAGCAGTACCCCGGGACAGGAGCCCTACGAGCAGTACTTC,CASSTPGQEPYEQYF